One sample yielded the 3 T cell receptor beta chains listed below, sequenced in a study of blood T cell repertoires in COVID-19. The data were produced by immunoSEQ multiplex PCR, yet TCRdb's version contains in-frame clones alone and is incomplete. This table holds 59,000 or so clones, 75% to 85% found once. Sequencing was done on a sample of peripheral blood. The receptors stem from a human donor in a cohort sampled during active COVID-19.

The chain couples TRBV12-3 or TRBV12-4 to TRBJ1-1; D is unclear. The V gene lost 4 bases and the J gene lost 3 bases, with 9 bases spanning the gap. CDR3 length: 13 residues. The CDR3 loop reads CASSSPRDTEAFF. CDR3 coding DNA: TGTGCCAGCAGTTCCCCCCGAGACACTGAAGCTTTCTTT.

This sequence joins TRBV19 and TRBJ2-3; 10 bases line up with TRBD1. This CDR3 has 19 residues. Trimming took 3 bases from V and 4 from J; bases not matched to a gene: 16. CDR1 is LNHDA and CDR2 is SQIVND in the germline V gene (reference sequence). The CDR3 nucleotides read TGTGCCAGTAGTATGGGACGACCGAGGACAGGGGGGCTCCCAGATACGCAGTATTTT. Its protein is CASSMGRPRTGGLPDTQYF.

The chain employs TRBV5-1 and TRBJ2-2; no clear D. This CDR3 has 14 residues. V was shortened by 3 bases and J by 8 bases, with 14 bases between the two germline ends. Per germline, CDR1 SGHRS and CDR2 YFSETQ. CDR3 sequence: CASSSTYSPGELFF. CDR3 coding DNA: TGCGCCAGCAGCTCGACTTACTCCCCGGGGGAGCTGTTTTTT.